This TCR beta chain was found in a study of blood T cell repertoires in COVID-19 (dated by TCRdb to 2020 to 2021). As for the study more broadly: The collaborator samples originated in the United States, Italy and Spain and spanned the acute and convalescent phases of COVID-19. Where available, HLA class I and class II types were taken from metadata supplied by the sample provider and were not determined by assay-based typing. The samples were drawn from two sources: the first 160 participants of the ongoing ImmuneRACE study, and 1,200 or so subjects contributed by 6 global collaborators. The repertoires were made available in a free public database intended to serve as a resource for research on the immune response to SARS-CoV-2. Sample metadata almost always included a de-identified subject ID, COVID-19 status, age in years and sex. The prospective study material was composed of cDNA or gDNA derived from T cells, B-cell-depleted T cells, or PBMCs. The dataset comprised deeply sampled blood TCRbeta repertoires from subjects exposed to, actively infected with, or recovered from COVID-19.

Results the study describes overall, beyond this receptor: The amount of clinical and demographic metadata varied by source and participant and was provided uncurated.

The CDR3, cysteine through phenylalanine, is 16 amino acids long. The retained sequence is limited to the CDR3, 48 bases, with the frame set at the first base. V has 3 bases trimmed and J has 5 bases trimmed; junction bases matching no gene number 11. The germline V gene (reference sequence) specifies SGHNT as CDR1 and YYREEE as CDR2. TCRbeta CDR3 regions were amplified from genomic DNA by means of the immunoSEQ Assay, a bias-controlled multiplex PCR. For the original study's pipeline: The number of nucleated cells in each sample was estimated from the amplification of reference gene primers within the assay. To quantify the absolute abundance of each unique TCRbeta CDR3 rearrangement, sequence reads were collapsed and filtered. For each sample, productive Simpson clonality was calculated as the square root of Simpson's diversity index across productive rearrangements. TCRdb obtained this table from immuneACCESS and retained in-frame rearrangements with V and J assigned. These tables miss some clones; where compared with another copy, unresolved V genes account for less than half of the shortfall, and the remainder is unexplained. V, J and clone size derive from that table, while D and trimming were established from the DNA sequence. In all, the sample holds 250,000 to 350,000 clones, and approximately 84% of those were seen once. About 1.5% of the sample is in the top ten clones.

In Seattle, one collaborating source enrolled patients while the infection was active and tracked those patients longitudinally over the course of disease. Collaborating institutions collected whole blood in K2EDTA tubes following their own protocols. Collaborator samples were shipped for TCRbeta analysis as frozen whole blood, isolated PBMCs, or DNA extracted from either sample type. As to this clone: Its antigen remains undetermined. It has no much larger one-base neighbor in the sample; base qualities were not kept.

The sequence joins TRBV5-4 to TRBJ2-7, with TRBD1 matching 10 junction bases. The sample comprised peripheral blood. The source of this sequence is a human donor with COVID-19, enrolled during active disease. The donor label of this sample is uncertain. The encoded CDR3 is CASSYKPGTGDHEQYF. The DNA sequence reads TGTGCCAGCAGCTACAAGCCCGGGACAGGGGATCACGAGCAGTACTTC.